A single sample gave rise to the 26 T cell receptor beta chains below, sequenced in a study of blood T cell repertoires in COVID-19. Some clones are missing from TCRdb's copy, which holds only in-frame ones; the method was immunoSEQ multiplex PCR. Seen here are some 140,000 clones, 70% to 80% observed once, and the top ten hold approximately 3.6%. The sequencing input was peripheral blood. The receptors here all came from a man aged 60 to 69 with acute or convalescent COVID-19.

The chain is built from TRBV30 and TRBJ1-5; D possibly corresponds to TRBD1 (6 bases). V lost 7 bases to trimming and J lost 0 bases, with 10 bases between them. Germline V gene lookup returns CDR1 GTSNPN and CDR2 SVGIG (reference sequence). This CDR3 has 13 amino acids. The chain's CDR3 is CASRGNSNQPQHF. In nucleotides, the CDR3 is TGTGCCTCTAGGGGGAATAGCAATCAGCCCCAGCATTTT. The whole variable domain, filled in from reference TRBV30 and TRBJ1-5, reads SQTIHQWPATLVQPVGSPLSLECTVEGTSNPNLYWYRQAAGRGLQLLFYSVGIGQISSEVPQNLSASRPQDRQFILSSKKLLLSDSGFYLCASRGNSNQPQHFGDGTRLSIL.

CDR3 region: CASRRPAGATYEQYF. Here the CDR3 DNA reads TGTGCCAGCAGACGTCCGGCGGGAGCCACCTACGAGCAGTACTTC. The V call is TRBV27, the J call TRBJ2-7; TRBD2 agrees at 7 bases. The CDR3 has 15 amino acids. Unmatched junction bases numbered 10, after V lost 6 bases and J lost 2 bases. CDR1 and CDR2 (germline): MNHEY, SMNVEV (reference sequence).

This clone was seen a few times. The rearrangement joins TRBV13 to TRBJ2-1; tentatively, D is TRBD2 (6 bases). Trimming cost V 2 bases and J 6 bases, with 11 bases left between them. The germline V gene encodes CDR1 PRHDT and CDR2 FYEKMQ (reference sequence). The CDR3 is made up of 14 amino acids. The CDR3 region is CASSLKRRGNEQFF. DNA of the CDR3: TGTGCCAGCAGCTTAAAAAGGAGGGGCAATGAGCAGTTCTTC.

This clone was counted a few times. The CDR3: CASSLGLGADSTDTQYF. DNA of the CDR3: TGTGCCAGCAGCTTGGGGTTGGGGGCTGACAGCACAGATACGCAGTATTTT. The chain combines TRBV5-6 with TRBJ2-3; perhaps TRBD1 as D (6 bases). V was pared by 0 bases and J by 0 bases, with 14 bases between. This CDR3 comprises 17 residues. The germline V gene has CDR1 SGHDT and CDR2 YYEEEE.

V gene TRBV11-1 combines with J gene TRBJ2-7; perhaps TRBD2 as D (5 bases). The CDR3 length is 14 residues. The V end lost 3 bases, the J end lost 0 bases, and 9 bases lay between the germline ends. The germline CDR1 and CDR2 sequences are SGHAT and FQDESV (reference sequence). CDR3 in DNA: TGTGCCAGCAGCTTGACGGGAAGCTCCTACGAGCAGTACTTC. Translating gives CASSLTGSSYEQYF.

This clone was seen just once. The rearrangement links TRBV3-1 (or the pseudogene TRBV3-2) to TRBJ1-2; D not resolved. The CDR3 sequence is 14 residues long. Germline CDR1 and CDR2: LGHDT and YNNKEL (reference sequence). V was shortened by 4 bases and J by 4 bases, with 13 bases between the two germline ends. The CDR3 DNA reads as TGTGCCAGCAGCCCCCTAAGCTCTAGCTATGGCTACACCTTC. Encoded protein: CASSPLSSSYGYTF.

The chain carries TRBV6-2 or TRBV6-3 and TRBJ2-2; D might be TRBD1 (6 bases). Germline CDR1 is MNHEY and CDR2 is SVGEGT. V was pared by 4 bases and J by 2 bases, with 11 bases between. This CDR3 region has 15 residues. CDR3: CASSLGQSNTGELFF. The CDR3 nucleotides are TGTGCCAGCAGTTTGGGACAAAGTAACACCGGGGAGCTGTTTTTT.

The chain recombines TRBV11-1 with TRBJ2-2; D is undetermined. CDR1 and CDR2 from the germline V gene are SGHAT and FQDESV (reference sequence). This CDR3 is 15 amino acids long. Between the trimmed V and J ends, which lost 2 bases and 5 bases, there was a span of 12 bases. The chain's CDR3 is CASSLSYRGTGELFF. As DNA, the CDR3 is TGTGCCAGCAGCTTATCTTACCGAGGAACCGGGGAGCTGTTTTTT.

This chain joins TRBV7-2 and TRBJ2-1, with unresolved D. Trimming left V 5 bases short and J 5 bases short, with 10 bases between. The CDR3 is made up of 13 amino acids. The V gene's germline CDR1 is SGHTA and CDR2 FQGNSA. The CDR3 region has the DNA TGTGCCAGCAGCCCAACCCGGGACAATGAGCAGTTCTTC. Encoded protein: CASSPTRDNEQFF.

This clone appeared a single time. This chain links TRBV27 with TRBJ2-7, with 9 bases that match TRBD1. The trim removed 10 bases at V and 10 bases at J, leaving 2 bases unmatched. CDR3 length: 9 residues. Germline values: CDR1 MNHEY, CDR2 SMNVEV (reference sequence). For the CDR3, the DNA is TGTGCCACGGACAGGGGTCAGTACTTC. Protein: CATDRGQYF.

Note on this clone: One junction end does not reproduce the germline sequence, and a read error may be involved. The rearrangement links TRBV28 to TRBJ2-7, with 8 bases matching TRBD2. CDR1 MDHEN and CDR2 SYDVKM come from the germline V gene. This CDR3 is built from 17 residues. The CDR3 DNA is TGTGCCAGCTGTTTCGGGGGGGAGGGCCGGGCGGCCTACGAGCAGTACTTC. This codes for CASCFGGEGRAAYEQYF.

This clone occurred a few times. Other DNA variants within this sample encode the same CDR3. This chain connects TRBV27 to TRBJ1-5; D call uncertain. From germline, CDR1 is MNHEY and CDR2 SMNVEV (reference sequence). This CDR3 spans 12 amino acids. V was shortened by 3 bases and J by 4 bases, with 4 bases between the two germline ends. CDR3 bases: TGTGCCAGCAGTTTCTTAAATCAGCCCCAGCATTTT. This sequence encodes CASSFLNQPQHF.

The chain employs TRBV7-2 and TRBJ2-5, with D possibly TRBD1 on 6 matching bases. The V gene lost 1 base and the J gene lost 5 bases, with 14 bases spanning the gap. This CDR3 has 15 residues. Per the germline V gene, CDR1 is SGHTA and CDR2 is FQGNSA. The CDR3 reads CASSLDSGGGETQYF. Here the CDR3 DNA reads TGTGCCAGCAGCTTAGATAGTGGGGGCGGTGAGACCCAGTACTTC.

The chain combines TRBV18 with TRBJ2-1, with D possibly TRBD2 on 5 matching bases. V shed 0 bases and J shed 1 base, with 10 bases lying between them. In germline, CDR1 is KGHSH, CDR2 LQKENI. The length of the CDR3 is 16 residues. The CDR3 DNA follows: TGTGCCAGCTCACCACCGACGGGATTGTCCTACAATGAGCAGTTCTTC. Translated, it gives CASSPPTGLSYNEQFF.

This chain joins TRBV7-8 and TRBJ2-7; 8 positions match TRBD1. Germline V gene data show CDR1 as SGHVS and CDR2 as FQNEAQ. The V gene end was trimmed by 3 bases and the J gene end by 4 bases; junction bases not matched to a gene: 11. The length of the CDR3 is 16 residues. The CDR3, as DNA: TGTGCCAGCAGCTTGCCCCTCAGGGGGCGAGTATACGAGCAGTACTTC. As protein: CASSLPLRGRVYEQYF.

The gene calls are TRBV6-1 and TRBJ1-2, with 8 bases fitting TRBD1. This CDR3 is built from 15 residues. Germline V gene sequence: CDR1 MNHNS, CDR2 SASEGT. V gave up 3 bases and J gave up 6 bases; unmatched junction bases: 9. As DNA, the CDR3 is TGTGCCAGCAGTGATTCGCGGACAGGGAAACATGGCTACACCTTC. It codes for CASSDSRTGKHGYTF.

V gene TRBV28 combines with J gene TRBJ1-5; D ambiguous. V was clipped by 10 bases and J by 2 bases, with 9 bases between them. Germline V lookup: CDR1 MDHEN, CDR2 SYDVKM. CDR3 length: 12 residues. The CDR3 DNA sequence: TGTGCCACCGGGCGGGGCAATCAGCCCCAGCATTTT. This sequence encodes CATGRGNQPQHF.

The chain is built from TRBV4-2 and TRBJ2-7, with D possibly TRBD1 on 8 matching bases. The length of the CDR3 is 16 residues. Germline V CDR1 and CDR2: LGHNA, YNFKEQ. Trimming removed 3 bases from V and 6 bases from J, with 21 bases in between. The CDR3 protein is CASSQAAGQVHSEQYF. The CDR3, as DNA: TGTGCCAGCAGCCAGGCAGCGGGACAGGTCCACAGCGAGCAGTACTTC.

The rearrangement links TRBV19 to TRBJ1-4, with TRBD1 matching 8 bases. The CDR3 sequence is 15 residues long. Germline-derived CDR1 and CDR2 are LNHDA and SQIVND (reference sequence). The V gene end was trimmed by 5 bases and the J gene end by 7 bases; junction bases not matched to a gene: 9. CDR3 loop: CASSPLRGRSEKLFF. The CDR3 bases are TGTGCCAGTAGTCCCCTCAGGGGGCGGAGTGAAAAACTGTTTTTT.

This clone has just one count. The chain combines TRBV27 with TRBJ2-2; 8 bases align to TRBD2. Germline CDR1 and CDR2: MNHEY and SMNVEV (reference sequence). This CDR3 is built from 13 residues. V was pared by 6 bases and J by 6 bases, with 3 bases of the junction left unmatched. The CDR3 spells CASSRLASGELFF. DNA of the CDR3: TGTGCCAGCAGCAGACTAGCGTCCGGGGAGCTGTTTTTT.

The CDR3 DNA reads as TGTGCCAGCAGTGAGACAGGGGGGATCGGGGAGCTGTTTTTT. Its protein product is CASSETGGIGELFF. The chain joins TRBV6-4 to TRBJ2-2, with TRBD1 matching 9 bases. V shed 3 bases and J 7 bases; nucleotides not matched to a gene: 3. Germline V gives CDR1 MRHNA, CDR2 SNTAGT. There are 14 residues in the CDR3.

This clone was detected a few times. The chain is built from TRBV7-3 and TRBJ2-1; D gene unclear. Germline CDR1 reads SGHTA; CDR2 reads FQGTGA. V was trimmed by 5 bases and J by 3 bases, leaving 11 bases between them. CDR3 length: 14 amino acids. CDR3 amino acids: CASSPKPNYNEQFF. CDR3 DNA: TGTGCCAGCAGCCCGAAGCCCAACTACAATGAGCAGTTCTTC. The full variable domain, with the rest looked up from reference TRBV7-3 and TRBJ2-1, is GAGVSQTPSNKVTEKGKYVELRCDPISGHTALYWYRQSLGQGPEFLIYFQGTGAADDSGLPNDRFFAVRPEGSVSTLKIQRTERGDSAVYLCASSPKPNYNEQFFGPGTRLTVL.

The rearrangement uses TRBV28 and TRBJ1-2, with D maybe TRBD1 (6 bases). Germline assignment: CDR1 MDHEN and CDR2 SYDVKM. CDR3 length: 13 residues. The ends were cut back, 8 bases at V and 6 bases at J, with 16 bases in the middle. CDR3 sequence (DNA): TGTGCCAGCTTTGGGGGGGAGGGGGATGGCTACACCTTC. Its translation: CASFGGEGDGYTF.

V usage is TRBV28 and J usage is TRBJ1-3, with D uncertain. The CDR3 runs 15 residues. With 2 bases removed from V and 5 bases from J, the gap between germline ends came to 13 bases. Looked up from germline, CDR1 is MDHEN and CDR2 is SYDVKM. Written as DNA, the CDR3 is TGTGCCAGCAGTTTACCCCCTTTTGGCAGAAACACCATATATTTT. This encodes CASSLPPFGRNTIYF.

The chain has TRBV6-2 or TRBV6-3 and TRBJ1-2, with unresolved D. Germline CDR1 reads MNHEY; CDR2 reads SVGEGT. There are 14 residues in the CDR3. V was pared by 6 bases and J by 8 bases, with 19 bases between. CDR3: CASSSLPGGGGYTF. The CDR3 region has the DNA TGTGCCAGCAGCTCACTCCCGGGAGGCGGCGGCTACACCTTC.

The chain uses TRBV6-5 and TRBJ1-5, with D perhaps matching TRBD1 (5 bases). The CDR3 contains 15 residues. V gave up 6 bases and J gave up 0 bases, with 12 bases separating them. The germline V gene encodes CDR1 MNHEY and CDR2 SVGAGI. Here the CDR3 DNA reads TGTGCCAGCAGACACCGGGGGAATAGCAATCAGCCCCAGCATTTT. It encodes CASRHRGNSNQPQHF.